This T cell receptor beta chain was identified in a study of CD8+CD57+ T cells in acquired aplastic anemia. For the study at large: Isolated CD4+ and CD8+ cells, once sorted, yielded DNA averaging about 3.2 ug. Findings and limits, study-wide: Shared by patients and controls, 25 to 30 CD8+ CDR3s were abundant in patients.

For this clonotype: Its antigen is unidentified.

Looked up from germline, CDR1 is DFQATT and CDR2 is SNEGSKA (reference sequence). CDR3 length: 15 residues. Unmatched junction bases numbered 17, after V lost 6 bases and J lost 6 bases. Genomic DNA was employed as the template in profiling TCR beta VDJ and CDR3. TCRdb independently ran MiXCR on the reads; one entry per CDR3 protein. The data show around 200,000 distinct CDR3 sequences, about half seen once. Selection for sequencing was limited to patients who had shown CD8+CD57+ cell expansion by flow cytometry. This rearrangement joins TRBV20-1 to TRBJ2-7, with 7 bases identical to TRBD2. This receptor was identified in a human donor with aplastic anemia. Sequencing was performed on sorted CD4+, CD8+, or CD8+CD57+ T cells (not recorded which) from PBMCs. The CDR3, as DNA: TGCAGTGCCAGCCCAAGCGGGACTCAGGCACGCGAGCAGTACTTC. This codes for CSASPSGTQAREQYF.